This T cell receptor (beta chain) derives from a study of blood T cells in healthy people across ages. Across the whole study: When template switching was applied, about one barcoded beta molecule was captured per two T cells.

Germline CDR1 is MNHNS and CDR2 is SASEGT. This CDR3 has 11 amino acids. V lost 6 bases, J lost 9 bases, and 9 bases lay in between. Using a J-beta primer mix together with a sample-barcoded 5' primer, a second PCR was run for roughly 6 to 12 cycles. Each cDNA molecule carried a tag from a template-switch adaptor that contained 12 random nucleotides. TCRdb re-called the 5' RACE reads with MiXCR, one entry per CDR3 protein. The repertoire holds some 1.5 million distinct CDR3 sequences, with 25% to 30% as singletons. The sample holds one count of this clonotype. Total RNA, at least 5 micrograms per sample, came from PBMCs.

The sequence came from a woman aged 25 to 45 in good health. The sample taken for sequencing was blood. V gene TRBV6-1 combines with J gene TRBJ1-5; D ambiguous. For the CDR3, the DNA is TGTGCCAGCAGCTTATCGGCGCCCCAGCATTTT. It codes for CASSLSAPQHF.